This TCR beta chain originates from a study of type 1 regulatory T cells. Background on the study: T-allo10 is an in vitro-generated, Tr1-enriched CD4 T cell product specific for alloantigen.

Notes on this clonotype: The target antigen is unknown.

One entry per CDR3 protein, called by TCRdb with MiXCR from the reads. Of roughly 65,000 distinct CDR3 sequences in the sample, approximately 50% are singletons; the top ten hold about 2.1%. V lost 6 bases and J lost 4; bases outside the gene matches: 12. The CDR3 is made up of 17 amino acids. Germline V lookup: CDR1 SGHTA, CDR2 FQGNSA. The TCR comes from a human donor in good health. The V and J genes are TRBV7-2 and TRBJ1-5, with 10 nucleotides matching TRBD1. The sequenced sample consisted of cultured non-Tr1 T cells, either the whole culture or a sorted T cell fraction (not recorded which). The CDR3 region is CASRLTWTGGSNQPQHF. The CDR3 DNA is TGTGCCAGCAGATTAACCTGGACAGGGGGGTCAAATCAGCCCCAGCATTTT.